This T cell receptor beta chain was observed in a study of T cells after posttransplantation cyclophosphamide. Trimming took 0 bases from V and 3 from J, leaving 8 bases between them. In germline, CDR1 is GTSNPN, CDR2 SVGIG (reference sequence). This CDR3 is built from 13 residues. Controls had myeloablative marrow grafts with methotrexate and calcineurin inhibitor, sampled at 1 year. Sequenced by immunoSEQ multiplex PCR; TCRdb stores in-frame clones only, minus some. The data contain over 20,000 clones, 70% to 90% of them singletons. This chain joins TRBV30 and TRBJ1-1; D is unresolved. Sequencing was performed on PBMCs, taken around 53 weeks after allogeneic stem cell transplant with calcineurin inhibitor and methotrexate. The clonotype was recovered from a female patient in her 30s who received an allogeneic stem cell transplant from an unrelated donor, was CMV-positive, and had acute and chronic GVHD. Some of the T cells may derive from the graft donor. The CDR3: CAWSVRRDTEAFF. The CDR3 nucleotides read TGTGCCTGGAGTGTACGGAGGGACACTGAAGCTTTCTTT.